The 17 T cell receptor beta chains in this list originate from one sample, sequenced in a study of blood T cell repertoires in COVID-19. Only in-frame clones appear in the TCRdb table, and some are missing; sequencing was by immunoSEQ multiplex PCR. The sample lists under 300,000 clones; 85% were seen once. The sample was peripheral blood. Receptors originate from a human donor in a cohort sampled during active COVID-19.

CDR3 in DNA: TGTGCCAGCAGTTTGGGGCCTAAGAATGAGCAGTTCTTC. It yields the protein CASSLGPKNEQFF. The chain has TRBV12-3 or TRBV12-4 and TRBJ2-1; tentatively, D is TRBD1 (5 bases). Trimming shortened V by 3 bases and J by 7 bases, and 10 bases separated the two germline ends. The CDR3 length is 13 residues.

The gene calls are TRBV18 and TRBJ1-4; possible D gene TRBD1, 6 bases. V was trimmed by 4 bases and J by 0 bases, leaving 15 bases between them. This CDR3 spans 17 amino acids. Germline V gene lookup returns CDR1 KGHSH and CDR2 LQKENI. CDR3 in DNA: TGTGCCAGCTCACGGATGACAGGATTAACAACTAATGAAAAACTGTTTTTT. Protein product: CASSRMTGLTTNEKLFF.

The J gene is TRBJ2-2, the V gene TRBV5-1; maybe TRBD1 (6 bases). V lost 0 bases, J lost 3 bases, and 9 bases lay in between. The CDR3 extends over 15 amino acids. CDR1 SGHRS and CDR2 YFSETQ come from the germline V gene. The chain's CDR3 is CASSLGTDYTGELFF. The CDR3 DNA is TGCGCCAGCAGCTTGGGGACAGACTACACCGGGGAGCTGTTTTTT.

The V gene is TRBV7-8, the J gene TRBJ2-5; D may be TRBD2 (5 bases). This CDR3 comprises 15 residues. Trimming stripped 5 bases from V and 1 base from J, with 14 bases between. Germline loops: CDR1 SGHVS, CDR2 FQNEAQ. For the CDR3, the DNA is TGTGCCAGCAGCCTTCCTAGCTCCCCCCAAGAGACCCAGTACTTC. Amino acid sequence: CASSLPSSPQETQYF.

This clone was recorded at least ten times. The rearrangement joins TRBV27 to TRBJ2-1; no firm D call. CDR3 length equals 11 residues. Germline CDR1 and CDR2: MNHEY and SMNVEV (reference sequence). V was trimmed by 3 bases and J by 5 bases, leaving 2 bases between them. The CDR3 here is CASSFNNEQFF. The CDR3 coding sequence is TGTGCCAGCAGTTTCAACAATGAGCAGTTCTTC.

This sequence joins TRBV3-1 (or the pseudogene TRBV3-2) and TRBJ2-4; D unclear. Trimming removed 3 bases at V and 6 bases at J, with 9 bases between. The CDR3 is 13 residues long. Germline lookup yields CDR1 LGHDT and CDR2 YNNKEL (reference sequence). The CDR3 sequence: CASSQGASNIQYF. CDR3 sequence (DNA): TGTGCCAGCAGCCAGGGCGCGTCAAACATTCAGTACTTC.

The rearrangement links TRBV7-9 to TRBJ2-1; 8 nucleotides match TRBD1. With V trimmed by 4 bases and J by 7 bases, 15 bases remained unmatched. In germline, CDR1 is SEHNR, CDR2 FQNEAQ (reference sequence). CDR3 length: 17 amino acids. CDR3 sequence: CASSSPVAGGARNEQFF. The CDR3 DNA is TGTGCCAGCAGCTCACCCGTGGCAGGGGGCGCGCGTAATGAGCAGTTCTTC.

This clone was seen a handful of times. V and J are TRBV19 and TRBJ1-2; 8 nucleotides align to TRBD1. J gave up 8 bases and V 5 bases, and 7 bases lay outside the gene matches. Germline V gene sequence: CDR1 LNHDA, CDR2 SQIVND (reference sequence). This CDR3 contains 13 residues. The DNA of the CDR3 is TGTGCCAGTAGTCCGCAGGGGGCGCGGGGCTACACCTTC. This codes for CASSPQGARGYTF. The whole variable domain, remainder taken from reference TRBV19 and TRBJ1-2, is DGGITQSPKYLFRKEGQNVTLSCEQNLNHDAMYWYRQDPGQGLRLIYYSQIVNDFQKGDIAEGYSVSREKKESFPLTVTSAQKNPTAFYLCASSPQGARGYTFGSGTRLTVV.

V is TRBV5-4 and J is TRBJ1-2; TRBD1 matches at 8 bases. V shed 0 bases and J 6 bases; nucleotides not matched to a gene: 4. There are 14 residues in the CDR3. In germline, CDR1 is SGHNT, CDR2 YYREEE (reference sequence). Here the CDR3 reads CASSLAGGQDGYTF. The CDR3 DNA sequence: TGTGCCAGCAGCTTGGCAGGGGGACAGGATGGCTACACCTTC.

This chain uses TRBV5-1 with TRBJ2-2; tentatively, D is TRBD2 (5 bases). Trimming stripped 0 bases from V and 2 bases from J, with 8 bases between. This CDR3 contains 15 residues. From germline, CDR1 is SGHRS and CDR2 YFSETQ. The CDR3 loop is CASSLEGSNTGELFF. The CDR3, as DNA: TGCGCCAGCAGCTTGGAAGGGAGCAACACCGGGGAGCTGTTTTTT. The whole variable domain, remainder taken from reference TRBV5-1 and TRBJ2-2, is KAGVTQTPRYLIKTRGQQVTLSCSPISGHRSVSWYQQTPGQGLQFLFEYFSETQRNKGNFPGRFSGRQFSNSRSEMNVSTLELGDSALYLCASSLEGSNTGELFFGEGSRLTVL.

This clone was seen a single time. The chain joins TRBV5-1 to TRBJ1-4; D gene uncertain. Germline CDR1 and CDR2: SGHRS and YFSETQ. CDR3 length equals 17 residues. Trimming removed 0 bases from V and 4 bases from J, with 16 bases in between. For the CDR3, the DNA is TGCGCCAGCAGCTTGGGGCGTTTAGGAGGCAGTAATGAAAAACTGTTTTTT. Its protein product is CASSLGRLGGSNEKLFF.

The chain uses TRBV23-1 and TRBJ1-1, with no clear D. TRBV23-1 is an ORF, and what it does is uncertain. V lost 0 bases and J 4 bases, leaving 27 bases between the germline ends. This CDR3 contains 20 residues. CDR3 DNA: TGCGCCAGCAGTCAATCCTCCGCGCATACGAACGAGGGAGCGGTCACTGAAGCTTTCTTT. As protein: CASSQSSAHTNEGAVTEAFF.

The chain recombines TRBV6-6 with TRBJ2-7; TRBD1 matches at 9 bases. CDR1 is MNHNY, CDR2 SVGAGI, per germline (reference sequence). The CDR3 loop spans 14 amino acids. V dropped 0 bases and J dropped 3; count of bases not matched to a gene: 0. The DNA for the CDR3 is TGTGCCAGCAGTTACTCGGACAGGGGCTACGAGCAGTACTTC. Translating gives CASSYSDRGYEQYF.

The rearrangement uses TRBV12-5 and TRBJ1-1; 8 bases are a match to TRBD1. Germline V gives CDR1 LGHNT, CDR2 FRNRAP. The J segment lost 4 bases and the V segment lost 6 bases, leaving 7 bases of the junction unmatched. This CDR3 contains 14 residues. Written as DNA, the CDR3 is TGTGCTAGTGGGCAGGGGGCTATACTCACTGAAGCTTTCTTT. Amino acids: CASGQGAILTEAFF.

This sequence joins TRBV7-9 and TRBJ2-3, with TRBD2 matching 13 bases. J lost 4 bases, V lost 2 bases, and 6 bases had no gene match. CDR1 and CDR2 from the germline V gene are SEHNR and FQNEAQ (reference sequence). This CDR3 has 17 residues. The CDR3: CASSLTLGLAGADTQYF. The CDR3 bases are TGTGCCAGCAGCTTAACCCTCGGACTAGCGGGAGCAGATACGCAGTATTTT.

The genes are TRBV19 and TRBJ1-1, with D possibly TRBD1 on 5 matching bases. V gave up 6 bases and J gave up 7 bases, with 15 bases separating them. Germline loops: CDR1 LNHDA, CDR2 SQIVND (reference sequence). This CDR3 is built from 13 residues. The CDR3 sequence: CASRHLREGEAFF. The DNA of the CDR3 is TGTGCCAGTAGGCACCTCAGGGAGGGTGAAGCTTTCTTT.

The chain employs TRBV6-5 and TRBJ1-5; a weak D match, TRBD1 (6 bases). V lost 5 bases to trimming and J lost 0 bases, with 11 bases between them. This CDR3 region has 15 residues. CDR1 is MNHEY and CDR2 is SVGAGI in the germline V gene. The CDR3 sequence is CASSQGYPSNQPQHF. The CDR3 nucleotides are TGTGCCAGCAGTCAGGGGTACCCTAGCAATCAGCCCCAGCATTTT.